This TCR beta chain is from a study of neurological immune-mediated disorders. Whole-study context: The disease course was relapsing-remitting in around 30 and secondary progressive in about 8.5% of the 34 multiple sclerosis patients.

The sample holds many counts of this clonotype. Its specificity is not known. Study results and caveats: Private repertoires in all groups were suggested by the finding that expanded clones across subjects shared no CDR3 amino acid sequences. In HTLV-1-associated myelopathy, TCR clonal expansion was greatest, whereas multiple sclerosis had the least, falling below healthy controls.

cDNA was made by 5'RACE with 10-nucleotide random UMIs. TCRdb re-called the 5' RACE reads with MiXCR, one entry per CDR3 protein. The table includes tens of thousands of distinct CDR3 sequences, roughly 4.7% detected once. This TCR was recovered from a woman under 40 with multiple sclerosis. Specimen: PBMCs.

In DNA form, the CDR3 reads TGCAGTGCTAGACTCGGGGGTGTGAACACTGAAGCTTTCTTT. It translates to CSARLGGVNTEAFF. The gene calls are TRBV20-1 and TRBJ1-1; tentative D call: TRBD1 (5 bases). The CDR3 contains 14 residues. Germline CDR1 DFQATT, CDR2 SNEGSKA (reference sequence). V was pared by 2 bases and J by 0 bases, with 10 bases between.